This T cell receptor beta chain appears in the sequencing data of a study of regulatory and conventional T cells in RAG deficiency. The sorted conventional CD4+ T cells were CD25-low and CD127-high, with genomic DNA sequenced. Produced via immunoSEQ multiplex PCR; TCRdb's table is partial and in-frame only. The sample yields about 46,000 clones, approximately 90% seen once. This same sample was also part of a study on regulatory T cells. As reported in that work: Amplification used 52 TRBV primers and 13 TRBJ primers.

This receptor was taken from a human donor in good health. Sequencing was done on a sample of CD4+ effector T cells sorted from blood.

The CDR3 DNA reads TGTGCCAGCAGTTTATTGACAGGGGGCTATGGGGCCAACGTCCTGACTTTC. Translation gives CASSLLTGGYGANVLTF. The V gene is TRBV7-9, the J gene TRBJ2-6, with 10 nucleotides matching TRBD1. The CDR3 is 17 residues long. The germline V gene has CDR1 SEHNR and CDR2 FQNEAQ (reference sequence). J gave up 3 bases and V 6 bases, and 8 bases lay outside the gene matches.